Shown below are 26 T cell receptor beta chains from a single sample sequenced in a study of cytomegalovirus exposure and HLA in healthy donors (dated by TCRdb to the late 2010s). The receptor library was made with the immunoSEQ multiplex PCR assay. For the multiplex PCR, a mixture combining 60 forward primers for TCR Vbeta segments and 13 reverse primers for TCR Jbeta segments was used. TCRdb holds this immuneACCESS table with in-frame rearrangements only. Some clones are missing; in checked studies, unresolved V genes explain under half, and the rest has no known cause. The sample table holds 170,000 or so clones, of which 70% to 90% were seen once. Around 4.8% of the sample is in the top ten clones. Source material: PBMCs. The source is a girl aged 5-17 years in good health and CMV-seropositive.

The chain recombines TRBV28 with TRBJ1-6; a possible D gene is TRBD1 (5 bases). Germline CDR1 reads MDHEN; CDR2 reads SYDVKM. The CDR3 sequence is 14 residues long. Trimming left V 6 bases short and J 7 bases short, with 13 bases between. This CDR3 is CASSAGGGNSPLHF. CDR3 coding DNA: TGTGCCAGCAGCGCTGGGGGGGGGAATTCACCCCTCCACTTT.

The chain combines TRBV6-4 with TRBJ2-1; TRBD2 aligns across 7 bases. Germline V gene data show CDR1 as MRHNA and CDR2 as SNTAGT. The CDR3 spans 15 residues. J lost 8 bases, V lost 4 bases, and 11 bases had no gene match. CDR3 DNA: TGTGCCAGCAGTGGGGAGGGGCGGGGGTACGATGAGCAGTTCTTC. Translation: CASSGEGRGYDEQFF.

The chain couples TRBV19 to TRBJ2-3; 10 bases line up with TRBD2. V lost 1 base and J lost 3; bases outside the gene matches: 4. Germline V gives CDR1 LNHDA, CDR2 SQIVND (reference sequence). The length of the CDR3 is 16 residues. CDR3 in DNA: TGTGCCAGTAGTATAGCCGATAGCGGGGGGACAGATACGCAGTATTTT. Residues: CASSIADSGGTDTQYF.

The rearrangement links TRBV6-5 to TRBJ1-6; D gene unclear. The CDR3 runs 15 residues. Trimming stripped 8 bases from V and 1 base from J, with 12 bases between. Germline V gene sequence: CDR1 MNHEY, CDR2 SVGAGI. The CDR3 region has the DNA TGTGCCAGCTTAAAGAGCTGGTCCTATAATTCACCCCTCCACTTT. Its translation is CASLKSWSYNSPLHF.

V gene TRBV9 combines with J gene TRBJ1-2; D might be TRBD1 (6 bases). The V and J ends lost 0 bases and 4 bases respectively, with 13 bases between them. The CDR3 consists of 15 residues. Per germline, CDR1 SGDLS and CDR2 YYNGEE. The DNA for the CDR3 is TGTGCCAGCAGCGTAGTCGGGGGGCCCGGCTATGGCTACACCTTC. Translating it yields CASSVVGGPGYGYTF.

The J gene is TRBJ2-7, the V gene TRBV6-1, with D uncertain. CDR3 length: 11 amino acids. V dropped 3 bases and J dropped 5 bases, with 5 bases sitting between them. Germline-derived CDR1 and CDR2 are MNHNS and SASEGT. The CDR3 DNA sequence: TGTGCCAGCAGTGAGGCACACGAGCAGTACTTC. Protein product: CASSEAHEQYF.

This chain links TRBV5-1 with TRBJ2-7, with 10 bases matching TRBD2. Germline V lookup: CDR1 SGHRS, CDR2 YFSETQ. The length of the CDR3 is 15 residues. Germline trimming cut 1 base from V and 4 bases from J; bases unmatched to any gene: 5. The CDR3 protein is CASSLPSGGSYEQYF. The CDR3 DNA follows: TGCGCCAGCAGCTTGCCTAGCGGGGGCTCATACGAGCAGTACTTC.

This clone has just a few counts. At one end the junction does not follow the germline gene, possibly because of a read error. The chain is built from TRBV7-7 and TRBJ2-1, with 12 bases fitting TRBD1. The CDR3 runs to 14 residues. Germline V gene data show CDR1 as SSHAT and CDR2 as FNYEAQ (reference sequence). The CDR3 is CASSWDRGQGEQFF. In nucleotides, the CDR3 is TGTGCTAGCAGCTGGGACAGGGGGCAGGGTGAGCAGTTCTTC.

This clone has just a few counts. The gene calls are TRBV5-1 and TRBJ1-1; no definite D call. The CDR3 has 13 amino acids. V was clipped by 4 bases and J by 6 bases, with 13 bases between them. CDR1 and CDR2 (germline): SGHRS, YFSETQ. In DNA form, the CDR3 reads TGCGCCAGCAGCAAACACGACGGGGCTGAAGCTTTCTTT. Its translation is CASSKHDGAEAFF.

The V gene is TRBV7-2, the J gene TRBJ2-5; D possibly corresponds to TRBD1 (5 bases). The CDR3 is 13 residues long. Germline assignment: CDR1 SGHTA and CDR2 FQGNSA. V shed 7 bases and J shed 1 base, with 10 bases lying between them. CDR3 nucleotides: TGTGCCAGCACCCGACAGCTCCAAGAGACCCAGTACTTC. This sequence encodes CASTRQLQETQYF.

This chain joins TRBV6-5 and TRBJ2-3; 10 bases map to TRBD1. In germline, CDR1 is MNHEY, CDR2 SVGAGI. The CDR3 is made up of 14 amino acids. The V and J ends lost 6 bases and 4 bases, in that order; junction bases with no gene match: 4. The CDR3: CASRGGQGADTQYF. CDR3 DNA sequence: TGTGCCAGCAGGGGTGGACAGGGGGCAGATACGCAGTATTTT.

J is TRBJ1-4 and V is TRBV19; D uncertain. The CDR3 spans 13 residues. V was cut by 8 bases and J by 5 bases, with 12 bases left in between. CDR1 and CDR2 from the germline V gene are LNHDA and SQIVND (reference sequence). CDR3 DNA sequence: TGTGCCAGTCTTACACGGGGAAATGAAAAACTGTTTTTT. It specifies CASLTRGNEKLFF.

The rearrangement links TRBV5-6 to TRBJ2-4, with D possibly matching TRBD2 (6 bases). CDR3 length: 15 amino acids. V gave up 0 bases and J gave up 3 bases, with 10 bases separating them. Germline-derived CDR1 and CDR2 are SGHDT and YYEEEE. The CDR3 spells CASSLVQGGKNIQYF. DNA of the CDR3: TGTGCCAGCAGCTTGGTCCAGGGAGGCAAAAACATTCAGTACTTC.

This chain joins TRBV18 and TRBJ2-1, with TRBD1 matching 9 bases. Germline CDR1 and CDR2: KGHSH and LQKENI. V trimming: 5 bases; J trimming: 1 base; junction bases outside the gene matches: 6. The CDR3 runs to 16 residues. CDR3 sequence: CASSRLGQGSYNEQFF. CDR3 sequence (DNA): TGTGCCAGCTCAAGACTAGGACAGGGGTCCTACAATGAGCAGTTCTTC.

The chain has TRBV15 and TRBJ2-2; the D is unclear. Germline CDR1 is LNHNV and CDR2 is YYDKDF (reference sequence). This CDR3 spans 17 amino acids. Trimming removed 0 bases at V and 0 bases at J, with 11 bases between. The CDR3: CATSRELPFANTGELFF. For the CDR3, the DNA is TGTGCCACCAGCAGAGAACTACCTTTCGCGAACACCGGGGAGCTGTTTTTT.

This chain joins TRBV5-1 and TRBJ2-1; perhaps TRBD2 as D (6 bases). This CDR3 has 14 residues. V was trimmed by 4 bases and J by 6 bases, leaving 14 bases between them. The germline gives CDR1 SGHRS, CDR2 YFSETQ. CDR3 nucleotides: TGCGCCAGCAGCCGGGACGGGGGTGTCAATGAGCAGTTCTTC. Encoded protein: CASSRDGGVNEQFF.

This clone was seen a few times. J is TRBJ1-1 and V is TRBV5-6; D remains ambiguous. Germline lookup yields CDR1 SGHDT and CDR2 YYEEEE. Trimming took 6 bases from V and 1 from J, leaving 16 bases between them. The length of the CDR3 is 15 residues. For the CDR3, the DNA is TGTGCCAGCATAACTAACCCCCAGACGAACACTGAAGCTTTCTTT. It yields the protein CASITNPQTNTEAFF.

This clone appeared once. The rearrangement links TRBV5-4 to TRBJ1-2, with TRBD1 matching over 8 bases. V shed 5 bases and J 7 bases; nucleotides not matched to a gene: 13. This CDR3 spans 15 amino acids. CDR1 is SGHNT, CDR2 YYREEE, per germline (reference sequence). The CDR3 is CASSPGSGGLFGYTF. The DNA for the CDR3 is TGTGCCAGCAGTCCCGGGTCAGGGGGCCTCTTTGGCTACACCTTC. Using reference TRBV5-4 and TRBJ1-2 for the parts outside the CDR3, the full variable domain is ETGVTQSPTHLIKTRGQQVTLRCSSQSGHNTVSWYQQALGQGPQFIFQYYREEENGRGNFPPRFSGLQFPNYSSELNVNALELDDSALYLCASSPGSGGLFGYTFGSGTRLTVV.

The V gene is TRBV5-1, the J gene TRBJ2-2, with a tentative D call TRBD1 (6 bases). This CDR3 spans 15 amino acids. V was cut by 1 base and J by 0 bases, with 7 bases left in between. Germline values: CDR1 SGHRS, CDR2 YFSETQ. The CDR3 nucleotides are TGCGCCAGCAGCTTGCGGACAGCGAACACCGGGGAGCTGTTTTTT. Translated, it gives CASSLRTANTGELFF.

The chain carries TRBV7-3 and TRBJ2-7, with TRBD2 as a possible D gene (7 bases). Trimming removed 2 bases at V and 5 bases at J, with 16 bases between. CDR1 is SGHTA, CDR2 FQGTGA, per germline. The CDR3 is made up of 15 amino acids. The CDR3 nucleotides are TGTGCCAGCAGCTTAGAGGGGGGGGGCATCGACGAGCAGTACTTC. Residues: CASSLEGGGIDEQYF.

The chain uses TRBV7-9 and TRBJ1-2; D perhaps matches TRBD1 (6 bases). The CDR3 extends over 16 amino acids. Between the trimmed V and J ends, which lost 5 bases and 3 bases, there was a span of 19 bases. The germline V gene has CDR1 SEHNR and CDR2 FQNEAQ (reference sequence). The CDR3 DNA is TGTGCCAGCAGCCTTTTTGGGTCCCCAGGGGACTATGGCTACACCTTC. Encoded protein: CASSLFGSPGDYGYTF.

The gene calls are TRBV7-9 and TRBJ2-5; weak D call: TRBD2 (5 bases). The CDR3 loop spans 14 amino acids. Germline V gene data show CDR1 as SEHNR and CDR2 as FQNEAQ (reference sequence). V lost 5 bases and J 1 base, leaving 11 bases between the germline ends. The DNA for the CDR3 is TGTGCCAGCAGCAAATACCGGGGCCAAGAGACCCAGTACTTC. It specifies CASSKYRGQETQYF.

V usage is TRBV15 and J usage is TRBJ1-1, with a possible D match to TRBD1 (5 bases). CDR3 length: 15 amino acids. Germline V CDR1 and CDR2: LNHNV, YYDKDF (reference sequence). Trimming left V 1 base short and J 4 bases short, with 13 bases between. CDR3 protein: CATSRGGETFTEAFF. The DNA of the CDR3 is TGTGCCACCAGCAGAGGGGGGGAGACTTTCACTGAAGCTTTCTTT.

The chain couples TRBV5-1 to TRBJ1-2; D possibly corresponds to TRBD1 (6 bases). CDR1 is SGHRS and CDR2 is YFSETQ in the germline V gene. The CDR3 has 15 residues. The V end lost 3 bases, the J end lost 9 bases, and 21 bases lay between the germline ends. The CDR3, as DNA: TGCGCCAGCAGCTCCAAAGTACAGGGAGAGTCTCGCTACACCTTC. This encodes CASSSKVQGESRYTF.

This clone was counted a few times. The J gene is TRBJ1-1, the V gene TRBV4-1, with 7 bases fitting TRBD1. Germline V gene sequence: CDR1 MGHRA, CDR2 YSYEKL. CDR3 length: 15 amino acids. After removal of 4 bases from V and 3 bases from J, the junction contained 8 bases not matched to a gene. The CDR3 protein is CASSRDREADTEAFF. In nucleotides, the CDR3 is TGCGCCAGCAGCCGAGACAGGGAGGCGGACACTGAAGCTTTCTTT.

V and J are TRBV6-5 and TRBJ2-2; 9 nucleotides line up with TRBD1. Looked up from germline, CDR1 is MNHEY and CDR2 is SVGAGI. Trimming removed 8 bases from V and 5 bases from J; junction bases left unmatched: 6. The CDR3 length is 14 residues. In nucleotides, the CDR3 is TGTGCCAGCGCGAGGACAGGGGTGACCGGGGAGCTGTTTTTT. Its protein is CASARTGVTGELFF.